This TCR beta chain stems from a study of graft-versus-host responses after intestinal transplantation. The overall study: Those transplanted obtained multivisceral, liver-intestinal, or isolated intestinal grafts. Tacrolimus and steroids were given for roughly 3 years to all recipients after anti-thymocyte globulin induction.

Using immunoSEQ multiplex PCR, the repertoire was profiled, and TCRdb retains in-frame clones only, with some absent. This sample carries more than 95,000 clones, about 90% of them seen once, and the ten largest clones take 0.9%. The CDR3 runs 14 residues. V was clipped by 7 bases and J by 3 bases; unmatched bases: 4. CDR1 is MNHNS, CDR2 SASEGT, per germline. General study results and limits: The study found high graft-versus-host to host-versus-graft clonal ratios in allografts of patients with graft-donor T cell macrochimerism. With peak circulating GvH clone levels came an association with early post-transplant HvG declines.

Regarding this clone: Its antigen remains unknown.

Sequences were derived from unstimulated CD4+ T cells sorted from spleen or lymph node cells, sampled before intestinal transplant. The rearrangement joins TRBV6-1 to TRBJ2-3; the match to TRBD1 covers 10 bases. The sequence came from a human donor who received an intestinal transplant. CDR3 residues: CASTWTGGTDTQYF. CDR3 DNA sequence: TGTGCCAGCACCTGGACAGGGGGAACAGATACGCAGTATTTT.